The 29 T cell receptor beta chains below all came from one sample that was sequenced in a study of immune evolution from preneoplasia to lung adenocarcinoma. Assay: immunoSEQ multiplex PCR; the TCRdb copy retains only in-frame clones and omits some. Of several thousand clones in the sample, around 79% were seen once. The sequenced sample consisted of FFPE minimally invasive lung adenocarcinoma tissue. These receptors were collected from a person aged 55-80 years with lung adenocarcinoma.

This chain joins TRBV4-3 and TRBJ1-2; tentatively, D is TRBD1 (5 bases). V was trimmed by 1 base and J by 1 base, leaving 7 bases between them. The CDR3 contains 14 residues. CDR1 is LGHNA and CDR2 is YSLEER in the germline V gene. Here the CDR3 DNA reads TGCGCCAGCAGCCAAGGGGGCGGTAACTATGGCTACACCTTC. This sequence encodes CASSQGGGNYGYTF.

The chain has TRBV6-6 and TRBJ2-7, with TRBD1 matching 7 bases. CDR1 and CDR2 from the germline V gene are MNHNY and SVGAGI (reference sequence). The CDR3 has 14 amino acids. V shed 2 bases and J 3 bases; nucleotides not matched to a gene: 4. This chain's CDR3 is CASSYLGTVYEQYF. CDR3 DNA sequence: TGTGCCAGCAGTTACCTTGGGACAGTCTACGAGCAGTACTTC.

As to this clone: One end of the junction does not line up with germline, which may come from a read error. This sequence joins TRBV7-6 and TRBJ1-3; the D gene is possibly TRBD1 (5 bases). The CDR3 covers 16 residues. CDR1 and CDR2 (germline): SGHVS, FNYEAQ. The CDR3 loop is CASSLAGTISGSTIYF. The CDR3 DNA reads TGTGCCAGCAGCCTTGCCGGGACGATCTCTGGAAGCACCATATATTTT.

This clone was detected a few times. This chain uses TRBV9 with TRBJ2-5; either TRBD1 or TRBD2 may supply D (6 bases each). The CDR3 spans 15 residues. The V gene lost 6 bases and the J gene lost 5 bases, with 20 bases spanning the gap. Germline lookup yields CDR1 SGDLS and CDR2 YYNGEE. DNA of the CDR3: TGTGCCAGCACCCCACAAGAGGGGGGCTGGGAGACCCAGTACTTC. This gives the protein CASTPQEGGWETQYF.

The V gene is TRBV27, the J gene TRBJ2-3; D remains unclear. Trimming removed 6 bases from V and 5 bases from J, with 9 bases in between. The CDR3 totals 12 residues. The germline gives CDR1 MNHEY, CDR2 SMNVEV (reference sequence). In nucleotides, the CDR3 is TGTGCCAGCAGCTCCCAGCTAGATACGCAGTATTTT. Its protein product is CASSSQLDTQYF.

The V and J genes are TRBV30 and TRBJ2-3, with D uncertain. Germline V gene data show CDR1 as GTSNPN and CDR2 as SVGIG (reference sequence). Trimming cost V 0 bases and J 2 bases, with 6 bases left between them. There are 13 residues in the CDR3. The CDR3 region has the DNA TGTGCCTGGAGTGTTGGTCTCACAGATACGCAGTATTTT. It encodes CAWSVGLTDTQYF.

V is TRBV7-9 and J is TRBJ2-6; 11 bases line up with TRBD1. CDR3 length equals 18 residues. The V and J ends lost 5 bases and 3 bases, in that order; junction bases with no gene match: 9. Germline values: CDR1 SEHNR, CDR2 FQNEAQ (reference sequence). CDR3 nucleotide sequence: TGTGCCAGCAGCCCAAGGACAGGGGGCGTCAGTGGGGCCAACGTCCTGACTTTC. As protein: CASSPRTGGVSGANVLTF.

This chain links TRBV11-3 with TRBJ1-1; D gene uncertain. Germline V lookup: CDR1 SGHNT, CDR2 YENEEA. V was pared by 1 base and J by 5 bases, with 8 bases between. This CDR3 region has 13 residues. The CDR3 region has the DNA TGTGCCAGCAGCTTAGCATGGGATACTGAAGCTTTCTTT. Its protein product is CASSLAWDTEAFF. The variable domain in full, completed from reference TRBV11-3 and TRBJ1-1, reads EAGVVQSPRYKIIEKKQPVAFWCNPISGHNTLYWYLQNLGQGPELLIRYENEEAVDDSQLPKDRFSAERLKGVDSTLKIQPAELGDSAVYLCASSLAWDTEAFFGQGTRLTVV.

The V gene is TRBV14, the J gene TRBJ2-5, with D possibly TRBD2 on 5 matching bases. The ends were cut back, 3 bases at V and 7 bases at J, with 15 bases in the middle. Germline V gene lookup returns CDR1 SGHDN and CDR2 FVKESK. This CDR3 comprises 14 residues. The CDR3 loop reads CASSHLGKSGTQYF. Here the CDR3 DNA reads TGTGCCAGCAGCCACCTCGGGAAATCCGGGACCCAGTACTTC.

The chain combines TRBV7-6 with TRBJ1-1, with unresolved D. The CDR3 consists of 13 residues. Germline V gene lookup returns CDR1 SGHVS and CDR2 FNYEAQ. V shed 3 bases and J shed 8 bases, with 13 bases lying between them. The CDR3 region has the DNA TGTGCCAGCAGCTTTGGTGAAGGCGCGGAAGCTTTCTTT. This encodes CASSFGEGAEAFF.

V is TRBV23-1 and J is TRBJ2-4, with TRBD1 identical over 9 bases. TRBV23-1 is treated as an ORF (open reading frame) with a function not yet certain. Losses at the gene ends were 2 bases for V and 2 bases for J; bases not matched to a gene: 7. The CDR3 has 17 residues. The DNA of the CDR3 is TGCGCCAGCAGTCAACCTAGGACAGGGGCGTCCAAAAACATTCAGTACTTC. It specifies CASSQPRTGASKNIQYF.

V gene TRBV18 combines with J gene TRBJ2-3; D may be TRBD1 (6 bases). This CDR3 comprises 18 residues. V gave up 3 bases and J gave up 0 bases, with 19 bases separating them. Germline V gene data show CDR1 as KGHSH and CDR2 as LQKENI. CDR3 loop: CASSPIPHSGQSTDTQYF. The CDR3 DNA reads TGTGCCAGCTCACCGATACCTCATTCGGGACAAAGCACAGATACGCAGTATTTT.

The chain joins TRBV27 to TRBJ2-3, with D unclear. This CDR3 spans 14 amino acids. The V and J ends lost 2 bases and 7 bases respectively, with 13 bases between them. Germline CDR1 reads MNHEY; CDR2 reads SMNVEV (reference sequence). The CDR3: CASSLRAGPHTQYF. Here the CDR3 DNA reads TGTGCCAGCAGTTTAAGGGCAGGCCCGCATACGCAGTATTTT.

This clone showed up just once. J is TRBJ2-7 and V is TRBV5-1; weak D call: TRBD2 (5 bases). The V gene lost 4 bases and the J gene lost 9 bases, with 17 bases spanning the gap. Per the germline V gene, CDR1 is SGHRS and CDR2 is YFSETQ. This CDR3 has 13 residues. The CDR3 region is CASSLGLERGQYF. CDR3 DNA: TGCGCCAGCAGCCTAGGACTGGAACGGGGGCAGTACTTC.

The chain combines TRBV5-4 with TRBJ1-1, with no clear D. Germline V CDR1 and CDR2: SGHNT, YYREEE (reference sequence). This CDR3 has 14 residues. Trimming shortened V by 4 bases and J by 0 bases, and 10 bases separated the two germline ends. The CDR3 nucleotides read TGTGCCAGCAGCCGCGCTGGACTGAACACTGAAGCTTTCTTT. Amino acid sequence: CASSRAGLNTEAFF. Full variable domain (rest looked up from reference TRBV5-4 and TRBJ1-1): ETGVTQSPTHLIKTRGQQVTLRCSSQSGHNTVSWYQQALGQGPQFIFQYYREEENGRGNFPPRFSGLQFPNYSSELNVNALELDDSALYLCASSRAGLNTEAFFGQGTRLTVV.

The count of this clone is one. The chain has TRBV4-2 and TRBJ1-2; D perhaps matches TRBD1 (5 bases). CDR1 and CDR2 (germline): LGHNA, YNFKEQ. V lost 4 bases and J lost 3, with 12 bases in between. This CDR3 spans 14 amino acids. The CDR3 loop is CASSRHGGDYGYTF. Written as DNA, the CDR3 is TGTGCCAGCAGCCGGCACGGAGGGGACTATGGCTACACCTTC.

The chain joins TRBV5-1 to TRBJ2-7, with TRBD1 as a possible D gene (5 bases). The CDR3 covers 13 residues. Germline V lookup: CDR1 SGHRS, CDR2 YFSETQ. The V and J ends lost 3 bases and 7 bases respectively, with 14 bases between them. CDR3 sequence (DNA): TGCGCCAGCAGCTCGCCCGTCAGGGAAGAGCAGTACTTC. Residues: CASSSPVREEQYF.

This clone appeared a single time. This chain connects TRBV11-3 to TRBJ1-1; TRBD1 matches 8 bases. CDR1 is SGHNT and CDR2 is YENEEA in the germline V gene. This CDR3 is 15 amino acids long. V gave up 2 bases and J gave up 4 bases; unmatched junction bases: 6. CDR3 sequence reads: CASSLNTGGGTEAFF. Here the CDR3 DNA reads TGTGCCAGCAGCTTAAATACAGGGGGGGGCACTGAAGCTTTCTTT.

J is TRBJ2-1 and V is TRBV20-1; D ambiguous. The CDR3 runs to 11 residues. Germline loops: CDR1 DFQATT, CDR2 SNEGSKA (reference sequence). The V gene lost 4 bases and the J gene lost 4 bases, with 5 bases spanning the gap. CDR3 in amino acids: CSANSYNEQFF. The CDR3 nucleotides are TGCAGTGCTAATTCGTACAATGAGCAGTTCTTC.

The chain links TRBV28 to TRBJ1-2, with D unclear. CDR1 and CDR2 from the germline V gene are MDHEN and SYDVKM. Between the trimmed V and J ends, which lost 1 base and 2 bases, there was a span of 8 bases. CDR3 size: 14 residues. CDR3 in DNA: TGTGCCAGCAGTTTATTAGGCCAGAACTATGGCTACACCTTC. Protein product: CASSLLGQNYGYTF.

The chain employs TRBV9 and TRBJ1-1; no reliable D call. The CDR3 length is 14 residues. Trimming cost V 2 bases and J 3 bases, with 11 bases left between them. Germline values: CDR1 SGDLS, CDR2 YYNGEE. The CDR3 here is CASSVMGLDTEAFF. The DNA of the CDR3 is TGTGCCAGCAGCGTGATGGGTCTAGACACTGAAGCTTTCTTT.

In its sample, this clone was seen once. The junction departs from germline at one end; a sequencing error may be responsible. V and J are TRBV5-4 and TRBJ2-3; tentative D call: TRBD1 (5 bases). CDR1 is SGHNT and CDR2 is YYREEE in the germline V gene (reference sequence). This CDR3 comprises 14 residues. The CDR3, as DNA: TGTGCCAGCAGCTTCACGGGTAGCACAGGTACGCAGTATTTT. This codes for CASSFTGSTGTQYF.

V and J are TRBV2 and TRBJ1-2; TRBD1 matches 8 bases. The CDR3 totals 14 residues. The J segment lost 2 bases and the V segment lost 6 bases, leaving 5 bases of the junction unmatched. Germline CDR1 reads SNHLY; CDR2 reads FYNNEI. The CDR3 coding sequence is TGTGCCAGCAGATCACAGGGGGGAAACTATGGCTACACCTTC. Encoded protein: CASRSQGGNYGYTF.

This chain connects TRBV15 to TRBJ1-5, with D unclear. Germline values: CDR1 LNHNV, CDR2 YYDKDF (reference sequence). The CDR3 contains 13 residues. The V and J ends lost 4 bases and 10 bases respectively, with 14 bases between them. CDR3 region: CATSTTRKSPQHF. The CDR3 region has the DNA TGTGCCACCAGCACGACACGTAAATCCCCCCAGCATTTT. The full variable domain, completed using reference TRBV15 and TRBJ1-5, is DAMVIQNPRYQVTQFGKPVTLSCSQTLNHNVMYWYQQKSSQAPKLLFHYYDKDFNNEADTPDNFQSRRPNTSFCFLDIRSPGLGDTAMYLCATSTTRKSPQHFGDGTRLSIL.

The rearrangement uses TRBV28 and TRBJ2-2; 9 nucleotides align to TRBD2. The CDR3 is 14 residues long. Trimming cost V 5 bases and J 6 bases; bases outside gene matches: 4. Germline V gene data show CDR1 as MDHEN and CDR2 as SYDVKM. Here the CDR3 DNA reads TGTGCCAGCAGTCGGACTAGCGCAGCCGGGGAGCTGTTTTTT. This sequence encodes CASSRTSAAGELFF. The full variable domain, rest sourced from reference TRBV28 and TRBJ2-2, is DVKVTQSSRYLVKRTGEKVFLECVQDMDHENMFWYRQDPGLGLRLIYFSYDVKMKEKGDIPEGYSVSREKKERFSLILESASTNQTSMYLCASSRTSAAGELFFGEGSRLTVL.

The chain recombines TRBV18 with TRBJ2-7; either TRBD1 or TRBD2 may fit D (5 bases each). CDR1 is KGHSH, CDR2 LQKENI, per germline. Trimming removed 4 bases at V and 2 bases at J, with 12 bases between. The CDR3 is made up of 14 amino acids. The DNA for the CDR3 is TGTGCCAGCTCACGGAAGGGGAGTCCCTACGAGCAGTACTTC. This sequence encodes CASSRKGSPYEQYF.

The V call is TRBV9, the J call TRBJ2-1; tentative D call: TRBD2 (7 bases). Germline V lookup: CDR1 SGDLS, CDR2 YYNGEE. The CDR3 loop spans 13 amino acids. With 6 bases removed from V and 10 bases from J, the gap between germline ends came to 17 bases. The chain's CDR3 is CASNEGGSTEQFF. Here the CDR3 DNA reads TGTGCCAGCAACGAGGGGGGGAGCACCGAGCAGTTCTTC.

V is TRBV7-2 and J is TRBJ2-2, with 13 positions matching TRBD2. This CDR3 contains 17 residues. Germline V gives CDR1 SGHTA, CDR2 FQGNSA. V dropped 6 bases and J dropped 3; count of bases not matched to a gene: 7. The CDR3: CASRDTSGGADTGELFF. As DNA, the CDR3 is TGTGCCAGCAGGGACACTAGCGGGGGGGCCGACACCGGGGAGCTGTTTTTT.

The chain uses TRBV15 and TRBJ1-1; 8 bases match TRBD1. Germline loops: CDR1 LNHNV, CDR2 YYDKDF (reference sequence). The CDR3 runs to 19 residues. The V and J ends lost 1 base and 4 bases, in that order; junction bases with no gene match: 17. The CDR3: CATSRGSRAGGASVTEAFF. Here the CDR3 DNA reads TGTGCCACCAGCAGAGGTTCCAGGGCAGGGGGCGCCTCGGTCACTGAAGCTTTCTTT.